The clone carrying this TCR beta chain was seen a handful of times. This sample stems from a study of blood T cell repertoires in COVID-19. Study background: Samples of COVID-19 (acute and convalescent) were obtained from the United States, Italy and Spain. T cells, B-cell-depleted T cells, or PBMCs supplied cDNA or gDNA.

Authors' data handling: The authors estimated nucleated cell counts from reference gene primer amplification. Produced via immunoSEQ multiplex PCR; TCRdb's table is partial and in-frame only. Clonal size and the V and J genes are those of that table, whereas D and trimming came from the DNA. This sample has 75,000 to 100,000 clones, with around nine tenths found just once. V lost 4 bases, J lost 5 bases, and 11 bases lay in between. The CDR3 is 13 amino acids. The sequence derives from a man aged 55-75 years with acute or convalescent COVID-19. The material sequenced was peripheral blood. V is TRBV12-3 or TRBV12-4 and J is TRBJ2-5; a weak D match, TRBD2 (6 bases). CDR3 bases: TGTGCCAGCAGTTGGGGCCGGGGGGAGACCCAGTACTTC. Its translation is CASSWGRGETQYF.